This T cell receptor beta chain emerged from a study of blood T cell repertoires in COVID-19. Assay: immunoSEQ multiplex PCR; the TCRdb copy retains only in-frame clones and omits some. The table includes approximately 180,000 clones, 85% detected once. V lost 2 bases, J lost 5 bases, and 10 bases stayed unmatched. This CDR3 has 16 residues. CDR1 LGHDT and CDR2 YNNKEL come from the germline V gene (reference sequence). Seattle enrolled patients during active infection and tracked them longitudinally. What was sequenced was peripheral blood. The sequence was collected from a person between 65 and 79 years old with COVID-19, enrolled during active disease. This chain links TRBV3-1 (or the pseudogene TRBV3-2) with TRBJ2-7, with TRBD2 matching over 9 bases. The DNA for the CDR3 is TGTGCCAGCAGCCAATCTGGAAGCGGGGGGACCCACGAGCAGTACTTC. Translation gives CASSQSGSGGTHEQYF.